This T cell receptor (beta chain) was documented in a study of T cell repertoires in cytomegalovirus infection. Study information: Used in the study were CMV epitopes, some recently identified and HLA-C-restricted, others well-studied and HLA-B-restricted. The public TCR beta signatures pointed to both CMV infection and matching HLA type.

The CDR3 contains 14 residues. Per germline, CDR1 SGHTA and CDR2 FQGNSA. V gave up 5 bases and J gave up 4 bases, with 14 bases separating them. This clonotype has ten or more counts. Its target is unknown. TCRdb re-called the reads with MiXCR, one entry per CDR3 protein. The data show some 120,000 distinct CDR3 sequences, 32% seen once. General observations from the study: It was HLA-C-restricted CMV-specific TCR beta clonotypes that dominated the response ex vivo. The cumulative frequency of public TCR beta families distinguished individuals who carried CMV together with the relevant HLA.

This TCR was recovered from a human donor in good health (CMV status not recorded). Some clones in this sample may be carry-over from other donors' samples. The rearrangement links TRBV7-2 to TRBJ1-1; possibly TRBD1 for D (5 bases). Sample: CD8+ T cells from cultured PBMCs, taken from culture after CMV antigen stimulation. The DNA of the CDR3 is TGTGCCAGCAGCCGCCGGGGGGGGTTCACTGAAGCTTTCTTT. Its protein is CASSRRGGFTEAFF.